The present T cell receptor beta chain was sequenced within a study of T cell responses to AZD1222 COVID-19 vaccine. The data were produced by immunoSEQ multiplex PCR, yet TCRdb's version contains in-frame clones alone and is incomplete. The data contain over 85,000 clones, 87% of them singletons. CDR1 and CDR2 from the germline V gene are MDHEN and SYDVKM. The CDR3 covers 12 residues. The ends were cut back, 5 bases at V and 12 bases at J, with 14 bases in the middle. Points from the study as a whole: Breadth and depth of Spike-specific TCRs rose after two AZD1222 doses.

A remark on this clone: Its specificity is not known.

The chain uses TRBV28 and TRBJ2-1; D possibly corresponds to TRBD2 (6 bases). This material consisted of peripheral blood, taken on day 0 of AZD1222 vaccination. The sequence derives from an adult in good health. The CDR3 loop reads CASSPLEGGQFF. CDR3 DNA: TGTGCCAGCAGTCCCCTTGAGGGAGGGCAGTTCTTC.